This T cell receptor beta chain was captured in a study of T cells in Graves' hyperthyroidism and ophthalmopathy. Overall study results and limits: Model output signaled ophthalmopathy a median about seven months ahead of onset.

Amplification targeted TCR beta CDR3 regions from RNA transcripts. HTBI primers were employed in a first-round RT-PCR of the TCR CDR3. Each CDR3 protein gets one entry after TCRdb re-called the multiplex PCR reads with MiXCR. Seen here are about 590,000 distinct CDR3 sequences, roughly 14% observed once, and the top ten hold approximately 7%. A lack of ophthalmopathy progression within 18 months defined stable Graves' hyperthyroidism. Hyperthyroidism patients were newly diagnosed, had disease duration under 2 months, and were aged 18 to 65 years. Diagnosis relied on clinical symptoms, serum thyroxine and TRAb, thyroid ultrasound and orbital computed tomography. This clonotype was counted at least ten times. The antigen is undetermined. Germline CDR1 LGHDT, CDR2 YNNKEL (reference sequence). The CDR3 length is 15 residues. Between the trimmed V and J ends, which lost 1 base and 2 bases, there was a span of 12 bases.

The sample consisted of blood. V usage is TRBV3-1 and J usage is TRBJ2-7; TRBD2 is a possible D gene (6 bases). The sequence came from a young woman with Graves' hyperthyroidism. CDR3 sequence: CASSQGGNSPYEQYF. CDR3 DNA: TGTGCCAGCAGCCAAGGCGGGAATTCTCCCTACGAGCAGTACTTC.